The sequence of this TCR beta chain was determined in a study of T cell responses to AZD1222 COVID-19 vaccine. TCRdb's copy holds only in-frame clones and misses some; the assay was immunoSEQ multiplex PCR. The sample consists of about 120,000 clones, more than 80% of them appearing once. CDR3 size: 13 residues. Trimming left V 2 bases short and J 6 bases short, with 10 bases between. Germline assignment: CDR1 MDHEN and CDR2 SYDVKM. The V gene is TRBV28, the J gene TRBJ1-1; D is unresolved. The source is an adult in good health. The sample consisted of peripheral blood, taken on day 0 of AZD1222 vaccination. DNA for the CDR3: TGTGCCAGCAGTTTAGAGCCTTCCCCTGAAGCTTTCTTT. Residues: CASSLEPSPEAFF.